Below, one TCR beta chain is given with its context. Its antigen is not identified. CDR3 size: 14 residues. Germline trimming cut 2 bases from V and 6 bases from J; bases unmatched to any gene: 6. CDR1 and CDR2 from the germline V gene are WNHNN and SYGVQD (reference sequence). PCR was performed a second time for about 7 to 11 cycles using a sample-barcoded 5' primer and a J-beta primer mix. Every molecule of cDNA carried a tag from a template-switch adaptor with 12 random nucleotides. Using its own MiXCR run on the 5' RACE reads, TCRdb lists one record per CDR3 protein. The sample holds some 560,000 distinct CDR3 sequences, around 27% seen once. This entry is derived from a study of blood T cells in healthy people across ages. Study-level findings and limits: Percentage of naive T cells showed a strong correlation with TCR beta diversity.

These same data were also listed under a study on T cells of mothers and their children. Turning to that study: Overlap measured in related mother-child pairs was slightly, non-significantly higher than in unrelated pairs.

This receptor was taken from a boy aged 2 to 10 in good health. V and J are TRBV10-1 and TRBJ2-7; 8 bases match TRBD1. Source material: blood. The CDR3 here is CASSEQGANGEQYF. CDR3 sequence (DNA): TGCGCCAGCAGTGAGCAGGGGGCGAATGGCGAGCAGTACTTC.